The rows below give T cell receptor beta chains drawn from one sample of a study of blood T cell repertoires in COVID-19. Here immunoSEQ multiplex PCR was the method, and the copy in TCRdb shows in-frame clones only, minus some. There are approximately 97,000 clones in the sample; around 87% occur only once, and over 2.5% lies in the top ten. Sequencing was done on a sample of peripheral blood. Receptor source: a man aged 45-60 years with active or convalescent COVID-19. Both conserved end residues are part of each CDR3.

CDR3: CASTGTSGGAGTQYF
V: TRBV3-1/TRBV3-2

CDR3: CASSLIAGQGALEQYF
V: TRBV27

CDR3: CASSSQGIDGYTF
V: TRBV7-9

CDR3: CASTLMGNQPQHF
V: TRBV6-6

CDR3: CASSLAASGSNEQFF
V: TRBV5-1

CDR3: CASAPKGAGGLNEQFF
V: TRBV5-1

CDR3: CASNDLRPEQFF
V: TRBV10-1

CDR3: CASSLDRGVPGYTF
V: TRBV5-1

CDR3: CASSQDRVNTEAFF
V: TRBV14

CDR3: CASSPREASYGYTF
V: TRBV3-1/TRBV3-2

CDR3: CASSYREGQITDTQYF
V: TRBV6-2/TRBV6-3

CDR3: CASSLVAPAHGNTIYF
V: TRBV7-9

CDR3: CASSQGGTGFGETQYF
V: TRBV4-1

CDR3: CASSPRDRDTEAFF
V: TRBV7-4

CDR3: CATSRGLGQAGSYEQYF
V: TRBV15

CDR3: CASSLSGQIYGYTF
V: TRBV28

CDR3: CAWAGTGVNEQFF
V: TRBV30

CDR3: CASSTYLSTDTQYF
V: TRBV7-2

CDR3: CASSDRGPYEQYF
V: TRBV19

CDR3: CASSRKQDTGELFF
V: TRBV19

CDR3: CASSQGAGEVQYF
V: TRBV14

CDR3: CASTQTTNTEAFF
V: TRBV14

CDR3: CAISDTGLNSPLHF
V: TRBV10-3

CDR3: CASSLDRNTGELFF
V: TRBV6-5

CDR3: CASSKDYRVPF
V: TRBV21-1

CDR3: CASSLDREKLFF
V: TRBV7-2

CDR3: CASSIWSGSDGYTF
V: TRBV19

CDR3: CAWTPGQGSEEPQHF
V: TRBV30

CDR3: CASSYGQGLSDTQYF
V: TRBV27

CDR3: CASSPVYGENIQYF
V: TRBV5-4

CDR3: CASSRSSPYNEQFF
V: TRBV7-8

CDR3: CASSFGTVNEKLFF
V: TRBV27

CDR3: CASSIGGSQNYGYTF
V: TRBV19

CDR3: CASSQDRVFTDTQYF
V: TRBV3-1/TRBV3-2

CDR3: CASSPSDNEQFF
V: TRBV3-1/TRBV3-2

CDR3: CASSRRVEEPQHF
V: TRBV7-8

CDR3: CASSLGQGNSPLHF
V: TRBV28

CDR3: CASSVTGGTGELFF
V: TRBV9

CDR3: CASSDKITDTQYF
V: TRBV6-4

CDR3: CATSDALNAGTTDTQYF
V: TRBV24-1

CDR3: CSASLGYETQYF
V: TRBV20-1

CDR3: CASSYRGGSDTQYF
V: TRBV5-8

CDR3: CASTVTGTEAFF
V: TRBV28

CDR3: CASSLDRGQFTEAFF
V: TRBV5-6

CDR3: CASKRQGNQPQHF
V: TRBV19

CDR3: CATSDPDRVQKLFF
V: TRBV24-1

CDR3: CASTTRSGVEQYF
V: TRBV7-8

CDR3: CAWSVSENTEAFF
V: TRBV30

CDR3: CASSPQLAGGNTQYF
V: TRBV18

CDR3: CASIFNGGRGTDTQYF
V: TRBV10-2

CDR3: CASSFRRETEAFF
V: TRBV27

CDR3: CASSLASGVYNEQFF
V: TRBV5-1

CDR3: CASSTSRTGQETQYF
V: TRBV19

CDR3: CASSPPASGGYTDTQYF
V: TRBV18

CDR3: CASSQDDTPRTQYF
V: TRBV3-1/TRBV3-2

CDR3: CASSPPGQGPYEQYF
V: TRBV18

CDR3: CASSVQGDTGELFF
V: TRBV5-1

CDR3: CASSHPGGSSNEKLFF
V: TRBV4-1

CDR3: CASSLVASSGTDTQYF
V: TRBV7-2

CDR3: CASSLREGAYNEQFF
V: TRBV18